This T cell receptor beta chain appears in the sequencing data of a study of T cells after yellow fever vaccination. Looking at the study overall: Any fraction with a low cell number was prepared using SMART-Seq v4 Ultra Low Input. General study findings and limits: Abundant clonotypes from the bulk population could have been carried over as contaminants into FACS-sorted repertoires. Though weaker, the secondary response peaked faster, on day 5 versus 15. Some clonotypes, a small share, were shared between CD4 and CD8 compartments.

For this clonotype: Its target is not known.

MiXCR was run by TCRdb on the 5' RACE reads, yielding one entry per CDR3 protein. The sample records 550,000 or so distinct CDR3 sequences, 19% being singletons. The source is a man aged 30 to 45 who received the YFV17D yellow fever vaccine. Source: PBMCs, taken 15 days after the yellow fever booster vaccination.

The CDR3 region is CASSRGLAVEEQFF. CDR3 bases: TGTGCCAGCAGCCGGGGACTAGCTGTTGAGGAGCAGTTCTTC. The chain recombines TRBV9 with TRBJ2-1, with 9 positions matching TRBD2. This CDR3 is 14 amino acids long. V shed 4 bases and J 10 bases; nucleotides not matched to a gene: 9. The V gene's germline CDR1 is SGDLS and CDR2 YYNGEE.